The 25 T cell receptor beta chains reported below all come from one sample, sequenced in a study of blood T cell repertoires in COVID-19. Generated by immunoSEQ multiplex PCR, the TCRdb table keeps only in-frame clones and is missing some. The sample records some 150,000 clones, about 88% being singletons. Sequenced sample: peripheral blood. Every receptor here comes from a man in his forties or fifties with acute or convalescent COVID-19.

The rearrangement links TRBV5-5 to TRBJ1-1; no reliable D call. V lost 6 bases, J lost 4 bases, and 16 bases lay in between. The CDR3 runs to 14 residues. CDR1 and CDR2 (germline): SGHKS, YYEKEE (reference sequence). In DNA form, the CDR3 reads TGTGCCAGCACCCCTGGCGAGAGGGCCACTGAAGCTTTCTTT. This codes for CASTPGERATEAFF.

V usage is TRBV12-5 and J usage is TRBJ2-6, with TRBD1 matching 7 bases. Trimming removed 4 bases from V and 3 bases from J; junction bases left unmatched: 3. CDR3 length equals 15 residues. Germline V lookup: CDR1 LGHNT, CDR2 FRNRAP. CDR3 residues: CASGSGGIGANVLTF. The CDR3 bases are TGTGCTAGTGGTTCAGGGGGAATTGGGGCCAACGTCCTGACTTTC.

The V and J genes are TRBV10-3 and TRBJ1-5; possible D gene TRBD1, 5 bases. V lost 2 bases and J lost 12, with 14 bases in between. Germline assignment: CDR1 ENHRY and CDR2 SYGVKD. CDR3 length equals 13 residues. The CDR3 DNA follows: TGTGCCATCAGTGAGGCACAGGTCTCGTTCCAGCATTTT. Translating it yields CAISEAQVSFQHF.

This clone showed up just a few times. J is TRBJ1-2 and V is TRBV2; D gene uncertain. Trimming stripped 9 bases from V and 8 bases from J, with 16 bases between. The germline CDR1 and CDR2 sequences are SNHLY and FYNNEI. CDR3 size: 12 residues. CDR3 sequence reads: CASRVAVEGYTF. CDR3 nucleotide sequence: TGTGCCAGTAGGGTAGCGGTAGAAGGCTACACCTTC. The variable domain in full, with the rest retrieved from reference TRBV2 and TRBJ1-2, is EPEVTQTPSHQVTQMGQEVILRCVPISNHLYFYWYRQILGQKVEFLVSFYNNEISEKSEIFDDQFSVERPDGSNFTLKIRSTKLEDSAMYFCASRVAVEGYTFGSGTRLTVV.

DNA of the CDR3: TGTGCCAGCAGCCCCACAGGGGAAAATCAGCCCCAGCATTTT. Protein sequence: CASSPTGENQPQHF. This sequence joins TRBV7-8 and TRBJ1-5, with 7 positions matching TRBD1. The J segment lost 4 bases and the V segment lost 5 bases, leaving 5 bases of the junction unmatched. CDR3 size: 14 residues. Germline CDR1 and CDR2: SGHVS and FQNEAQ.

This chain uses TRBV11-1 with TRBJ2-7, with 8 positions matching TRBD1. CDR3 length: 13 residues. The germline V gene encodes CDR1 SGHAT and CDR2 FQDESV (reference sequence). The trim removed 3 bases at V and 4 bases at J, leaving 2 bases unmatched. The chain's CDR3 is CASSFGQGYEQYF. The CDR3 DNA is TGTGCCAGCAGCTTCGGACAGGGATACGAGCAGTACTTC.

The chain links TRBV5-1 to TRBJ2-3, with D maybe TRBD2 (7 bases). The CDR3 length is 15 residues. Germline CDR1 is SGHRS and CDR2 is YFSETQ. V was shortened by 5 bases and J by 2 bases, with 15 bases between the two germline ends. CDR3 DNA sequence: TGCGCCAGCAGTGGGGGGGCCCAACCCACAGATACGCAGTATTTT. The encoded protein is CASSGGAQPTDTQYF.

This chain connects TRBV20-1 to TRBJ1-1; D is uncertain. Germline loops: CDR1 DFQATT, CDR2 SNEGSKA (reference sequence). CDR3 length: 12 residues. Trimming took off 3 bases at V and 4 bases at J, with 9 bases between the two ends. The CDR3 bases are TGCAGTGCTAGTTTCGGAGTCACTGAAGCTTTCTTT. Protein sequence: CSASFGVTEAFF.

The chain is built from TRBV6-2 or TRBV6-3 and TRBJ2-7, with 7 bases identical to TRBD1. The ends lost 0 bases at V and 2 bases at J; junction bases unmatched: 4. CDR1 is MNHEY, CDR2 SVGEGT, per germline. The CDR3 totals 15 residues. Written as DNA, the CDR3 is TGTGCCAGCAGTTACTCGCCGGGACAGACCTACGAGCAGTACTTC. Amino acid sequence: CASSYSPGQTYEQYF.

This clone was picked up one time. The chain joins TRBV2 to TRBJ1-2; the D gene is possibly TRBD1 (5 bases). The CDR3 covers 13 residues. The V end was cut by 5 bases, the J end by 11 bases, with 18 bases between. Germline CDR1 and CDR2: SNHLY and FYNNEI. CDR3 amino acids: CASSSGPSIIYTF. DNA for the CDR3: TGTGCCAGCAGTTCAGGGCCCTCAATCATATACACCTTC.

The chain combines TRBV5-5 with TRBJ2-5; TRBD1 matches 7 bases. The V segment lost 2 bases and the J segment 1 base; nucleotides outside the gene matches: 5. Germline CDR1 is SGHKS and CDR2 is YYEKEE (reference sequence). This CDR3 contains 15 residues. The CDR3, as DNA: TGTGCCAGCAGCTTCCTGTCAGGGGGCCAAGAGACCCAGTACTTC. Its translation: CASSFLSGGQETQYF.

In its sample, this clone was seen once. V and J are TRBV12-3 or TRBV12-4 and TRBJ2-7; 9 bases are shared with TRBD1. The CDR3 is 13 residues long. V lost 4 bases to trimming and J lost 6 bases; unmatched junction nucleotides: 4. The CDR3 protein is CASSWGQGIEQYF. CDR3 sequence (DNA): TGTGCCAGCAGTTGGGGACAGGGAATCGAGCAGTACTTC.

The chain links TRBV6-6 to TRBJ1-5, with D tentatively TRBD1 (5 bases). Trimming shortened V by 2 bases and J by 4 bases, and 6 bases separated the two germline ends. Germline assignment: CDR1 MNHNY and CDR2 SVGAGI (reference sequence). The CDR3 runs 13 residues. The CDR3: CASSYQGNQPQHF. The CDR3 DNA is TGTGCCAGCAGTTACCAGGGTAATCAGCCCCAGCATTTT.

This clone has just one count. The gene calls are TRBV19 and TRBJ1-1, with TRBD1 matching over 9 bases. This CDR3 spans 18 amino acids. Germline trimming cut 1 base from V and 2 bases from J; bases unmatched to any gene: 11. Per the germline V gene, CDR1 is LNHDA and CDR2 is SQIVND (reference sequence). The CDR3 spells CASSIGWGTGSENTEAFF. The CDR3 DNA follows: TGTGCCAGTAGTATAGGGTGGGGGACAGGGAGTGAAAACACTGAAGCTTTCTTT.

V is TRBV27 and J is TRBJ1-1; TRBD1 matches 7 bases. This CDR3 has 15 residues. The V and J ends lost 7 bases and 0 bases, in that order; junction bases with no gene match: 8. CDR1 and CDR2 from the germline V gene are MNHEY and SMNVEV (reference sequence). The CDR3: CASIKRGQMNTEAFF. The CDR3 DNA reads TGTGCCAGCATAAAAAGGGGACAGATGAACACTGAAGCTTTCTTT.

This clone was seen just once. The V call is TRBV14, the J call TRBJ1-3; D unclear. The germline gives CDR1 SGHDN, CDR2 FVKESK. The germline V and J ends were trimmed by 1 base and 7 bases, with 14 bases remaining between them. The CDR3 sequence is 15 residues long. The chain's CDR3 is CASSQGTIRGNTIYF. In nucleotides, the CDR3 is TGTGCCAGCAGCCAAGGCACTATCCGTGGGAACACCATATATTTT.

Here the CDR3 reads CASSPQQSSYEQYF. The CDR3 DNA reads as TGCGCCAGCAGCCCACAACAGAGCTCCTACGAGCAGTACTTC. The V and J genes are TRBV5-1 and TRBJ2-7; no clear D gene. Germline-derived CDR1 and CDR2 are SGHRS and YFSETQ. The length of the CDR3 is 14 residues. The germline V and J ends were trimmed by 4 bases and 0 bases, with 11 bases remaining between them.

This clone came up once. The rearrangement joins TRBV19 to TRBJ1-1; tentatively, D is TRBD1 (5 bases). CDR3 length: 17 residues. Trimming took off 7 bases at V and 4 bases at J, with 25 bases between the two ends. The germline V gene encodes CDR1 LNHDA and CDR2 SQIVND (reference sequence). CDR3 loop: CASKPTTSDRRGTEAFF. Written as DNA, the CDR3 is TGTGCCAGTAAGCCGACCACCTCAGACCGGAGGGGCACTGAAGCTTTCTTT.

The chain carries TRBV6-5 and TRBJ2-1, with TRBD2 identical over 7 bases. V dropped 4 bases and J dropped 5; count of bases not matched to a gene: 11. Germline values: CDR1 MNHEY, CDR2 SVGAGI. The CDR3 extends over 16 amino acids. The CDR3 DNA follows: TGTGCCAGCAGTTCTACCGGGGGGTACTTCCACAATGAGCAGTTCTTC. Residues: CASSSTGGYFHNEQFF.

The chain employs TRBV29-1 and TRBJ2-1; the match to TRBD1 covers 7 bases. The CDR3 contains 12 residues. Germline loops: CDR1 SQVTM, CDR2 ANQGSEA. Trimming took 6 bases from V and 10 from J; bases not matched to a gene: 9. Here the CDR3 reads CSVAQPGGEQFF. The CDR3 region has the DNA TGCAGCGTCGCACAACCAGGGGGAGAGCAGTTCTTC.

This clone was observed once. This rearrangement joins TRBV2 to TRBJ1-1; TRBD1 matches at 7 bases. The germline V gene encodes CDR1 SNHLY and CDR2 FYNNEI. The CDR3 loop spans 14 amino acids. J gave up 6 bases and V 3 bases, and 7 bases lay outside the gene matches. The CDR3 DNA reads as TGTGCCAGCAGTGACTCGACAGGGCAGGCTGAAGCTTTCTTT. Its protein product is CASSDSTGQAEAFF.

The chain recombines TRBV5-1 with TRBJ2-1; 7 bases are shared with TRBD1. CDR3 length: 13 residues. The trim removed 4 bases at V and 7 bases at J, leaving 5 bases unmatched. Germline V CDR1 and CDR2: SGHRS, YFSETQ. The CDR3 reads CASSNTGVNEQFF. The CDR3 bases are TGCGCCAGCAGCAACACAGGGGTAAATGAGCAGTTCTTC.

The chain couples TRBV4-2 to TRBJ2-2; tentatively, D is TRBD2 (7 bases). The V and J ends lost 4 bases and 5 bases respectively, with 17 bases between them. The V gene's germline CDR1 is LGHNA and CDR2 YNFKEQ. The CDR3 runs to 16 residues. The CDR3 here is CASSRDPGGGTGELFF. The CDR3 coding sequence is TGTGCCAGCAGCCGGGATCCGGGGGGCGGGACCGGGGAGCTGTTTTTT.

This chain joins TRBV9 and TRBJ2-6; TRBD2 matches 12 bases. V lost 4 bases and J lost 2; bases outside the gene matches: 7. Germline values: CDR1 SGDLS, CDR2 YYNGEE. There are 18 residues in the CDR3. In DNA form, the CDR3 reads TGTGCCAGCAGCAAAGAGACTAGCGGGGGCGCTGGGGCCAACGTCCTGACTTTC. As protein: CASSKETSGGAGANVLTF.

The chain joins TRBV12-5 to TRBJ1-3, with 8 positions matching TRBD1. The germline V gene encodes CDR1 LGHNT and CDR2 FRNRAP. The CDR3 is 16 residues long. V was pared by 0 bases and J by 4 bases, with 5 bases of the junction left unmatched. The chain's CDR3 is CASGLVRDRGGNTIYF. CDR3 DNA sequence: TGTGCTAGTGGTTTGGTACGAGACAGGGGAGGAAACACCATATATTTT.